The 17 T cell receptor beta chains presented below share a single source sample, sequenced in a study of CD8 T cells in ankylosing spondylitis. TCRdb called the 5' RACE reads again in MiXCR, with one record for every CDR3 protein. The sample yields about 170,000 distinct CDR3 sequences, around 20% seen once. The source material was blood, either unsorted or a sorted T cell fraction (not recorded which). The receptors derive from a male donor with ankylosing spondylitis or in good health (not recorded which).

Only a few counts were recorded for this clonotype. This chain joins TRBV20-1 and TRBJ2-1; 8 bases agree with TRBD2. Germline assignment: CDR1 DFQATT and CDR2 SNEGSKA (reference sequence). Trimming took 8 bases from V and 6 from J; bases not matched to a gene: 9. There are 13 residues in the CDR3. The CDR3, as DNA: TGCAGTCCAAGCGGGAGAGGAAGCAATGAGCAGTTCTTC. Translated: CSPSGRGSNEQFF.

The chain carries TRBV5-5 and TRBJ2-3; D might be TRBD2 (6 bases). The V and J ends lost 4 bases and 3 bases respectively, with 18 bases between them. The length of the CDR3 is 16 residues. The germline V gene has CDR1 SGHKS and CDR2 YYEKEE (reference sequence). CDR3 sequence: CASSLRTSSWTDTQYF. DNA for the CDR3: TGTGCCAGCAGCCTAAGAACTAGCTCCTGGACAGATACGCAGTATTTT.

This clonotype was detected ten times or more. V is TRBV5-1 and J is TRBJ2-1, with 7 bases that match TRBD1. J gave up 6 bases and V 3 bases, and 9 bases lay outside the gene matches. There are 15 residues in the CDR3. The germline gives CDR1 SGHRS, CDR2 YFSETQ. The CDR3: CASSSGQTFTNEQFF. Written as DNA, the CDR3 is TGCGCCAGCAGCTCGGGACAGACATTTACCAATGAGCAGTTCTTC.

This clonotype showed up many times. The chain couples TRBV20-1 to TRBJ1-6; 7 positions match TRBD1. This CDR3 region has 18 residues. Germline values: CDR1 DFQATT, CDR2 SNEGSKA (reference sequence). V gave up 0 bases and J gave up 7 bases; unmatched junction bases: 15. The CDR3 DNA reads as TGCAGTGCTAGAGATAGGTTACAGGGGCCCAGTGGGAATTCACCCCTCCACTTT. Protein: CSARDRLQGPSGNSPLHF.

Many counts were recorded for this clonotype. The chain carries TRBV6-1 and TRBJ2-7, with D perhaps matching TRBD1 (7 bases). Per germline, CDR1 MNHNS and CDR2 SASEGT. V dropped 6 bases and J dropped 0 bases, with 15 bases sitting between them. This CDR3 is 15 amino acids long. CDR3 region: CASSRGTVYSYEQYF. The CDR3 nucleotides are TGTGCCAGCAGCCGCGGGACAGTTTACTCCTACGAGCAGTACTTC.

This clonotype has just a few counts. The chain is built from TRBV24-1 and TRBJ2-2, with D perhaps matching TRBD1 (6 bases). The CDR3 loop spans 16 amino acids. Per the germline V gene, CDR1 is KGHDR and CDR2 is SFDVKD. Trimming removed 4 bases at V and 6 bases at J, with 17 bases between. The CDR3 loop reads CATSDPTEWGPGELFF. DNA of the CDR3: TGTGCCACCAGTGACCCGACAGAATGGGGGCCCGGGGAGCTGTTTTTT.

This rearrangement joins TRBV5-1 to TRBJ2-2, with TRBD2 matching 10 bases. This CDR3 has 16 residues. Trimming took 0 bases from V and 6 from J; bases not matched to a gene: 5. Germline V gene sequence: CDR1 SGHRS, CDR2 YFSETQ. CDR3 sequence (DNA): TGCGCCAGCAGCTTGGTGGCTAGCGGGAGCGCCGGGGAGCTGTTTTTT. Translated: CASSLVASGSAGELFF.

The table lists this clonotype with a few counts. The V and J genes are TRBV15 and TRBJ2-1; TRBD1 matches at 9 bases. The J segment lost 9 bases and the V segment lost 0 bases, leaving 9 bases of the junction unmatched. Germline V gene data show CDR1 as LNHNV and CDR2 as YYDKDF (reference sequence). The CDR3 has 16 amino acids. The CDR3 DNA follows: TGTGCCACCAGCAGAGATGTGTTTCGGACAGGGGTTGAGCAGTTCTTC. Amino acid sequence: CATSRDVFRTGVEQFF.

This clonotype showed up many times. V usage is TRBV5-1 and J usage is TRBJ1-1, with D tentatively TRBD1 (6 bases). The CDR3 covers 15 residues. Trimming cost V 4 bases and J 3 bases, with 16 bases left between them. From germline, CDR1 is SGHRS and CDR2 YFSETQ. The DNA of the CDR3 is TGCGCCAGCAGCCTCAGGACAGTCTTAGACACTGAAGCTTTCTTT. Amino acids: CASSLRTVLDTEAFF.

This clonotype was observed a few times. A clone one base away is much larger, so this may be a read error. CDR3 DNA: TGCAGTGCTAGAGGGGGGGGGGAGACCCAGTACTTC. Translation: CSARGGGETQYF. The chain combines TRBV20-1 with TRBJ2-5; TRBD2 matches at 7 bases. This CDR3 has 12 residues. V lost 1 base to trimming and J lost 5 bases; unmatched junction nucleotides: 1. The germline V gene has CDR1 DFQATT and CDR2 SNEGSKA (reference sequence).

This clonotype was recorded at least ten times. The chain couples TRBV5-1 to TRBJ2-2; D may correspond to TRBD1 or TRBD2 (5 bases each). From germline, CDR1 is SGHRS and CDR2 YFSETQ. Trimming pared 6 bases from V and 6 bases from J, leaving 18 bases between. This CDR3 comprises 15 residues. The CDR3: CASTLAGTFAGELFF. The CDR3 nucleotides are TGCGCCAGCACCCTGGCCGGGACGTTCGCCGGGGAGCTGTTTTTT.

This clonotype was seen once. The CDR3 DNA sequence: TGTGCCAGCAGTTTACAGGGGTACACTGAAGCTTTCTTT. Residues: CASSLQGYTEAFF. The chain carries TRBV12-3 or TRBV12-4 and TRBJ1-1; a weak D match, TRBD1 (6 bases). The CDR3 covers 13 residues. V was trimmed by 2 bases and J by 3 bases, leaving 7 bases between them.

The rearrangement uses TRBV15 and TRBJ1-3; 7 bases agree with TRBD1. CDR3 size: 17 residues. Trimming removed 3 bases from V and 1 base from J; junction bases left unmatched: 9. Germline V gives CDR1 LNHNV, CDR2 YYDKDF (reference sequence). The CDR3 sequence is CATSREPGTASGNTIYF. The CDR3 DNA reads TGTGCCACCAGCAGGGAACCTGGGACAGCGTCTGGAAACACCATATATTTT.

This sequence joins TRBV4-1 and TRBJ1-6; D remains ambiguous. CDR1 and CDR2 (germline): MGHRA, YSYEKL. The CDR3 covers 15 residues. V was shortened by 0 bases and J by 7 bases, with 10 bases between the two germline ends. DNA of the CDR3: TGCGCCAGCAGCCAAGATAGGGAAAGGAATTCACCCCTCCACTTT. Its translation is CASSQDRERNSPLHF.

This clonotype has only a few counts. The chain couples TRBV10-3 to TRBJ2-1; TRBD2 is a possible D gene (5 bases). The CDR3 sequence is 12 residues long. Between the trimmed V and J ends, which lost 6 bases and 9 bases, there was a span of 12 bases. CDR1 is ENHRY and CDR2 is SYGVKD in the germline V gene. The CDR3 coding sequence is TGTGCCATCAGCGATCAGAGGGCTGAGCAGTTCTTC. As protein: CAISDQRAEQFF.

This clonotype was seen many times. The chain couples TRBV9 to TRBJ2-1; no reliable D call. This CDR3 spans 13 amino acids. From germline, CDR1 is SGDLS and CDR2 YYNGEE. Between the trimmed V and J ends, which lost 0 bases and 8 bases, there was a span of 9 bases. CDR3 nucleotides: TGTGCCAGCAGCGTAGGTGGGTTCGATGAGCAGTTCTTC. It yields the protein CASSVGGFDEQFF.

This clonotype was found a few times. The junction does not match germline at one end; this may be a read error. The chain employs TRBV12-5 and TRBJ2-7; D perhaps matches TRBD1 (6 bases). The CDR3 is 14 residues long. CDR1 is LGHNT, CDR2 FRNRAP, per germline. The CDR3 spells CASALRGIYYEQYF. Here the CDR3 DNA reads TGTGCTAGTGCTTTGAGGGGGATTTACTACGAGCAGTACTTC.